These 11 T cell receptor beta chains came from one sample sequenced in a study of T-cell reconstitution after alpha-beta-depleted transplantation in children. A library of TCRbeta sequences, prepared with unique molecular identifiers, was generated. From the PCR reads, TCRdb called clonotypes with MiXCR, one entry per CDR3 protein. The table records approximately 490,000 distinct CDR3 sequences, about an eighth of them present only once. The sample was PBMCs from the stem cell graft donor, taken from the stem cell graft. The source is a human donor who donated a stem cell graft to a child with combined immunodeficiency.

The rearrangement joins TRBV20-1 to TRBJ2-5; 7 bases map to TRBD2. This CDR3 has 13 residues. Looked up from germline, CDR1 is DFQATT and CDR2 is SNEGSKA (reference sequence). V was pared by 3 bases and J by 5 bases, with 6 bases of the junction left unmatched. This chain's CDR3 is CSASRIAGETQYF. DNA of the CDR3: TGCAGTGCTAGCAGGATAGCGGGTGAGACCCAGTACTTC.

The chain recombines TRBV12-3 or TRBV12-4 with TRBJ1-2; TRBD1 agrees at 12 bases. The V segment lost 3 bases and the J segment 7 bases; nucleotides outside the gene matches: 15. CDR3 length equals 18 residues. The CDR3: CASSFYPGQGAEEGGYTF. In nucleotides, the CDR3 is TGTGCCAGCAGTTTCTATCCGGGACAGGGGGCTGAAGAGGGTGGCTACACCTTC.

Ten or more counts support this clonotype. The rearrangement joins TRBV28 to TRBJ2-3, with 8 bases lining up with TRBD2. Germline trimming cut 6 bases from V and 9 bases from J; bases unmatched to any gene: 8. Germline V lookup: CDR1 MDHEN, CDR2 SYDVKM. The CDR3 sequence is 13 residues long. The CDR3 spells CASRPGGAGTQYF. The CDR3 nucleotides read TGTGCCAGCAGGCCCGGGGGGGCAGGGACGCAGTATTTT.

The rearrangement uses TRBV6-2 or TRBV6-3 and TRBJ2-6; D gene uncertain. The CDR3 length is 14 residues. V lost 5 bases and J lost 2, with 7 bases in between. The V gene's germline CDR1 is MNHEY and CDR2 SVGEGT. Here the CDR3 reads CASSPRPGANVLTF. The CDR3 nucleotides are TGTGCCAGCAGTCCACGGCCTGGGGCCAACGTCCTGACTTTC.

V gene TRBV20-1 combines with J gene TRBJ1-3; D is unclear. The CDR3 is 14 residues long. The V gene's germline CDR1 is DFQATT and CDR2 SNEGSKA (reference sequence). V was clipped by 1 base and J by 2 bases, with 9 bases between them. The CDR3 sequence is CSARVPQAGNTIYF. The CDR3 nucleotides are TGCAGTGCTAGAGTCCCACAAGCTGGAAACACCATATATTTT.

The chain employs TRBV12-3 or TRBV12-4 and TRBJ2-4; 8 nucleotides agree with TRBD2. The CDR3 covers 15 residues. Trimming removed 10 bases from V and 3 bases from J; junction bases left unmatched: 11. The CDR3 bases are TGTGCCACCGGTCGGGGGGGCCCTCGCAAAAACATTCAGTACTTC. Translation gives CATGRGGPRKNIQYF.

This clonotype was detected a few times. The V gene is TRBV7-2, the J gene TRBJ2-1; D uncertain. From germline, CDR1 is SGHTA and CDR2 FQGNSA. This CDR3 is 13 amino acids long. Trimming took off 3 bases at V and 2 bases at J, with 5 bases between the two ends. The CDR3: CASSFNPYNEQFF. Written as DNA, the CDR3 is TGTGCCAGCAGCTTTAACCCCTACAATGAGCAGTTCTTC.

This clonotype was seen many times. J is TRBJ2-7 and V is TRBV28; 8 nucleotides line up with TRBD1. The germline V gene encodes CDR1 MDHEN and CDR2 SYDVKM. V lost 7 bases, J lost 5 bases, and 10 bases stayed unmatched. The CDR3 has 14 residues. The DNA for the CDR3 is TGTGCCAGCAAACCGGGACAGGAATGGAACGAGCAGTACTTC. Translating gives CASKPGQEWNEQYF.

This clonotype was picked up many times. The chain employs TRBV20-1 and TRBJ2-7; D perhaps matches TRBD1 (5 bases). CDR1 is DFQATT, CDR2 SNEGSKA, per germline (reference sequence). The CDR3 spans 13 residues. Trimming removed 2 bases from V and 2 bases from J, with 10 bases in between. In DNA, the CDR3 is TGCAGTGCTAGATTGCAGGGCGCCTACGAGCAGTACTTC. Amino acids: CSARLQGAYEQYF.

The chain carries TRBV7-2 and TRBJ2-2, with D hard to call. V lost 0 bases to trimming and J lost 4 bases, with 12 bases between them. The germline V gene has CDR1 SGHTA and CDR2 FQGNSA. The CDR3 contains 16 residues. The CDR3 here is CASSLALRWSTGELFF. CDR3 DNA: TGTGCCAGCAGCTTAGCGCTCCGGTGGAGCACCGGGGAGCTGTTTTTT.

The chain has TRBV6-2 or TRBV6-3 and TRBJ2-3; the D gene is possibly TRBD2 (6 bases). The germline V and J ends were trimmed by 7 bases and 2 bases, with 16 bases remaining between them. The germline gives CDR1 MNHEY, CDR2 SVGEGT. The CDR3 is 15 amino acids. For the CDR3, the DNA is TGTGCCAGCAACGTGCGGGGATATTACACAGATACGCAGTATTTT. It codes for CASNVRGYYTDTQYF.